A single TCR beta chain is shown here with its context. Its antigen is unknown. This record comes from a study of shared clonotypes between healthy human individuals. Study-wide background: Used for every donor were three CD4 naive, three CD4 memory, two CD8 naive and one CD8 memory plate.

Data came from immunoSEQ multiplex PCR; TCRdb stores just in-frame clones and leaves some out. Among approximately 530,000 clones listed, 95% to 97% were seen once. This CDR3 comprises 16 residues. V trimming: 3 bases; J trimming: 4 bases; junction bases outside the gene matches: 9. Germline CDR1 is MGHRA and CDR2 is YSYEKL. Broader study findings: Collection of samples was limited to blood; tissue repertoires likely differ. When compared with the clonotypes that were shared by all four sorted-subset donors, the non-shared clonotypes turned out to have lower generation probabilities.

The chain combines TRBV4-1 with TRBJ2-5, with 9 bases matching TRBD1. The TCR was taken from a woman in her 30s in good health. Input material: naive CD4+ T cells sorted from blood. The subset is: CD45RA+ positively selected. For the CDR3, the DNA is TGCGCCAGCAGCCACCACGTGGGGACAGGGATAGAGACCCAGTACTTC. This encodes CASSHHVGTGIETQYF.